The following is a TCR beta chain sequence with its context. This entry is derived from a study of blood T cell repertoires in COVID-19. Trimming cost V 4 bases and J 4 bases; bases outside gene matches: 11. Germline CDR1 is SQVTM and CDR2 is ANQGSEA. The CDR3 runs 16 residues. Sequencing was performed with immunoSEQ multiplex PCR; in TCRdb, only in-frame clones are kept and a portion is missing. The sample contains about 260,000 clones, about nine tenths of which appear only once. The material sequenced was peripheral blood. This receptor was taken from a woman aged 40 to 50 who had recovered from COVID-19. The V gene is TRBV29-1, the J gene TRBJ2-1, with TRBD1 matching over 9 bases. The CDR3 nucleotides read TGCAGCGTTGGGGGTTCGAACAGGGGGCTGTACAATGAGCAGTTCTTC. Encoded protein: CSVGGSNRGLYNEQFF.